A selection of T cell receptor beta chains follows, all from one sample in a study of STAT5B mutations in CD4+ large granular lymphocyte leukemia. Here immunoSEQ multiplex PCR was the method, and the copy in TCRdb shows in-frame clones only, minus some. This table holds around 32,000 clones, 78% found once. The sequencing sample was made of CD4+ T cells from blood buffy coats. These receptors originate from a human donor in good health. The CDR3 runs from the conserved cysteine through the conserved F or W. D genes are given only for firm matches. Only some rows state a clone size, as once, few, many or a class for expanded clones.

>TRBJ2-5|NA|TRBV12-5|NA
CASFEGGTQYF
TGTGCTAGCTTTGAGGGAGGGACCCAGTACTTC
>TRBJ2-1|NA|TRBV9|NA
CASSVGALAPYNEQFF
TGTGCCAGCAGCGTAGGAGCACTAGCCCCCTACAATGAGCAGTTCTTC
>TRBJ2-3|NA|TRBV11-2|once
CASSTTRQSSTDTQYF
TGTGCCAGCAGCACCACTCGACAGAGTAGCACAGATACGCAGTATTTT
>TRBJ2-3|TRBD2|TRBV2|NA
CASSGTSLTQYF
TGTGCCAGCAGTGGGACTAGTCTTACGCAGTATTTT
>TRBJ1-1|NA|TRBV5-1|NA
CASSLVFQGMNTEAFF
TGCGCCAGCAGCTTGGTGTTCCAGGGGATGAACACTGAAGCTTTCTTT
>TRBJ1-4|TRBD1|TRBV30|NA
CAWKVGQGSNEKLFF
TGTGCCTGGAAGGTGGGACAGGGGTCTAATGAAAAACTGTTTTTT
>TRBJ1-4|TRBD1|TRBV6-6|few
CASVQGGGEKLFF
TGTGCCAGCGTACAGGGGGGAGGGGAAAAACTGTTTTTT
>TRBJ2-1|TRBD2|TRBV4-1|NA
CASSQEGVAGRNEQFF
TGCGCCAGCAGCCAAGAGGGGGTAGCGGGACGCAATGAGCAGTTCTTC
>TRBJ2-7|TRBD2|TRBV29-1|NA
CSVGPTSGSIDEQYF
TGCAGCGTTGGGCCAACTAGCGGGAGTATCGACGAGCAGTACTTC
>TRBJ1-1|NA|TRBV5-6|NA
CASSLEDTEAFF
TGTGCCAGCAGCTTGGAGGACACTGAAGCTTTCTTT
>TRBJ1-2|NA|TRBV5-4|once
CASSSTYGYTF
TGTGCCAGCAGCTCCACTTATGGCTACACCTTC
>TRBJ2-3|TRBD1|TRBV11-3|NA
CASSLTGVDTQYF
TGTGCCAGCAGCTTGACAGGGGTAGATACGCAGTATTTT
>TRBJ1-1|NA|TRBV6-6|NA
CASSSAGAGNTEAFF
TGTGCCAGCAGTTCGGCAGGGGCTGGGAACACTGAAGCTTTCTTT
>TRBJ2-1|NA|TRBV10-3|NA
CAISETPGGDEQFF
TGTGCCATCAGTGAAACACCTGGAGGGGATGAGCAGTTCTTC
>TRBJ2-5|TRBD2|TRBV2|NA
CASMTVAGAQETQYF
TGTGCCAGCATGACAGTAGCGGGGGCTCAAGAGACCCAGTACTTC
>TRBJ1-1|NA|TRBV29-1|NA
CSVEDNSLGTEAFF
TGCAGCGTTGAAGACAACAGTTTGGGCACTGAAGCTTTCTTT
>TRBJ1-1|NA|TRBV5-8|NA
CASSYFNTGSEAFF
TGTGCCAGCAGTTACTTCAATACGGGGTCTGAAGCTTTCTTT
>TRBJ1-2|TRBD1|TRBV6-1|NA
CASPPGTGGFYGYTF
TGTGCCAGCCCCCCTGGGACAGGGGGCTTCTATGGCTACACCTTC